The rows below give T cell receptor beta chains drawn from one sample of a study of CD8+CD57+ T cells in acquired aplastic anemia. One entry per CDR3 protein results from TCRdb running MiXCR on the reads. The table records 310,000 or so distinct CDR3 sequences, approximately 57% of them present only once. Sequencing was carried out using sorted CD4+, CD8+, or CD8+CD57+ T cells (not recorded which) from PBMCs. These receptors originate from a human donor with aplastic anemia. Both conserved end residues are part of each CDR3. D genes are given only for firm matches. Not every row has a clone size; where given, it reads once, few, many or a size class.

J	V	size	D	CDR3	DNA
TRBJ1-2	TRBV19	many	TRBD1	CASSNGQGANGYTF	TGTGCCAGTAGCAACGGACAGGGGGCGAATGGCTACACCTTC
TRBJ2-7	TRBV20-1	NA	TRBD1	CSARGTGGEQYF	TGCAGTGCTAGAGGGACAGGGGGCGAGCAGTACTTC
TRBJ2-2	TRBV7-9	few	NA	CASSPPLSRGGTGELFF	TGTGCCAGCTCACCACCTTTGAGTCGAGGGGGCACCGGGGAGCTGTTTTTT
TRBJ1-1	TRBV15	few	TRBD1	CATSRDRENTEAFF	TGTGCCACCAGTCGGGACAGGGAGAACACTGAAGCTTTCTTT
TRBJ2-2	TRBV20-1	many	NA	CSAPAGASNTGELFF	TGCAGTGCTCCCGCGGGGGCTTCGAACACCGGGGAGCTGTTTTTT
TRBJ2-1	TRBV19	NA	NA	CASSTTGIGLGEFF	TGTGCCAGTAGTACTACGGGGATAGGGCTAGGGGAGTTCTTC
TRBJ1-1	TRBV6-5	NA	NA	CASSERGTGGFGTEAFF	TGTGCCAGCAGTGAACGGGGTACAGGAGGCTTTGGGACTGAAGCTTTCTTT
TRBJ2-2	TRBV2	NA	NA	CASRGGSRGLFF	TGTGCCAGCAGAGGGGGGAGCAGGGGGCTGTTTTTT
TRBJ2-1	TRBV7-6	NA	NA	CASSSGQSGPNEQFF	TGTGCCAGCAGTTCTGGACAGTCAGGTCCCAATGAGCAGTTCTTC
TRBJ1-1	TRBV20-1	NA	TRBD1	CSASWRTGATEAFF	TGCAGTGCTAGCTGGCGAACAGGGGCCACTGAAGCTTTCTTT
TRBJ1-3	TRBV20-1	NA	NA	CSAREEIGNTIYF	TGCAGTGCTAGGGAGGAGATTGGAAACACCATATATTTT
TRBJ2-3	TRBV20-1	many	NA	CSAISEVTQYF	TGCAGTGCTATAAGCGAGGTTACGCAGTATTTT
TRBJ2-7	TRBV2	NA	NA	CASTQGLYEQYF	TGTGCCAGCACCCAGGGGCTATACGAGCAGTACTTC
TRBJ1-4	TRBV29-1	NA	TRBD1	CSANRGQDEKLFF	TGCAGCGCCAACAGGGGGCAGGATGAAAAACTGTTTTTT
TRBJ2-3	TRBV2	NA	TRBD2	CANSGAGRDTQYF	TGTGCCAACAGTGGAGCGGGACGTGATACGCAGTATTTT
TRBJ2-1	TRBV25-1	NA	NA	CASSISSYNEQFF	TGTGCCAGTTCAATCAGCTCCTACAATGAGCAGTTCTTC
TRBJ2-2	TRBV12-3/TRBV12-4	NA	TRBD1	CASRRQGTGELFF	TGTGCCAGCAGGCGACAGGGCACCGGGGAGCTGTTTTTT
TRBJ2-1	TRBV5-1	NA	TRBD2	CASSLGAGREQFF	TGCGCCAGCAGCTTGGGAGCGGGAAGGGAGCAGTTCTTC
TRBJ2-7	TRBV7-2	NA	NA	CASSLERTDDEQYF	TGTGCCAGCAGCTTAGAGCGGACAGACGACGAGCAGTACTTC
TRBJ2-2	TRBV29-1	many	TRBD1	CSGQTGVNTGELFF	TGCAGCGGGCAGACAGGGGTGAACACCGGGGAGCTGTTTTTT
TRBJ2-7	TRBV7-9	NA	NA	CASNRGTAYEQYF	TGTGCCAGCAACCGCGGCACGGCCTACGAGCAGTACTTC
TRBJ1-5	TRBV19	many	NA	CASSIGHGTNSNQPQHF	TGTGCCAGTAGTATCGGGCACGGAACAAATAGCAATCAGCCCCAGCATTTT
TRBJ1-1	TRBV29-1	NA	TRBD1	CSVDELRRTGGWRTEAFF	TGCAGCGTTGATGAGCTACGGCGGACAGGGGGTTGGAGAACTGAAGCTTTCTTT
TRBJ1-6	TRBV2	NA	TRBD1	CASSDRGQTTINSPLHF	TGTGCCAGCAGTGACAGGGGGCAGACCACGATCAATTCACCCCTCCACTTT
TRBJ2-3	TRBV2	NA	NA	CASSDRSGVPDTQYF	TGTGCCAGCAGTGACAGGTCTGGGGTCCCAGATACGCAGTATTTT
TRBJ2-7	TRBV5-4	NA	NA	CASSADRSKDEQYF	TGTGCCAGCAGCGCTGACAGGTCTAAGGACGAGCAGTACTTC